Detailed here is one T cell receptor beta chain. Recovered Cohort 3 donors showed two negative PCRs, clearance, or symptom resolution. The data originate from a study of blood T cell repertoires in COVID-19. Study-wide context: COVID-19 samples, acute and convalescent, were from the United States, Italy and Spain. Nucleic acid was either cDNA or gDNA, and it came from T cells, B-cell-depleted T cells, or PBMCs.

Per the original methods: By means of reference gene primer amplification, nucleated cell counts were estimated. Libraries were prepared by immunoSEQ multiplex PCR; TCRdb keeps only in-frame clonotypes and omits some of them. The DNA gave D and trimming, while V, J and clone size come from that table. The repertoire includes 400,000 to 450,000 clones, about nine tenths of them detected once, and around 0.6% sits in the top ten. The CDR3 extends over 20 amino acids. The ends lost 3 bases at V and 4 bases at J; junction bases unmatched: 14. CDR1 SGDLS and CDR2 YYNGEE come from the germline V gene. The sample comprised PBMCs or T cells enriched from blood (not recorded which). The chain carries TRBV9 and TRBJ2-3; 16 positions agree with TRBD2. This clonotype originated in a man between 18 and 29 years old who had recovered from COVID-19. The CDR3 nucleotides read TGTGCCAGCAGCGCTGCCGGGACTAGCGGGAGGGCGGCCGGATCAGATACGCAGTATTTT. Its translation is CASSAAGTSGRAAGSDTQYF.